This T cell receptor beta chain was identified in a study of breast tumors, draining lymph nodes, adjacent tissues. Findings of the study overall: Data fit most tumor T cells coming from lymph node, expanding in tumor.

In its sample, this clonotype was seen many times. The antigen remains undetermined. CDR1 and CDR2 (germline): MNHNS, SASEGT. The CDR3 has 14 amino acids. Trimming took 3 bases from V and 0 from J, leaving 6 bases between them. TCRdb called the multiplex PCR reads again in MiXCR, with one record for every CDR3 protein. The data show 30,000 to 40,000 distinct CDR3 sequences, 36% seen once. The rearrangement joins TRBV6-1 to TRBJ1-3; no reliable D call. The specimen was breast tumor tissue. This sequence was found in a female donor with breast cancer. Some clones in this sample may be carry-over from other donors' samples. The CDR3 spells CASSDVSSGNTIYF. CDR3 bases: TGTGCCAGCAGTGATGTGAGCTCTGGAAACACCATATATTTT.